This T cell receptor (beta chain) stems from a study of regulatory T cells in long-lasting Graves disease. The junction had 11 bases not matched to a gene; V was cut back by 5 bases and J by 5 bases. CDR1 and CDR2 (germline): DFQATT, SNEGSKA (reference sequence). CDR3 length: 15 residues. Arm-PCR of CDR3 regions and iRepertoire HTBI primers were the basis on which TCR beta libraries were built. Per the study methods: Gene usage covered some 60 TRBV and 13 to 15 TRBJ segments. MiXCR, run by TCRdb on the multiplex PCR reads, gives a single entry per CDR3 protein. The V and J calls and clone size are TCRdb's, not the authors'. The repertoire holds more than 300,000 distinct CDR3 sequences, with roughly 21% as singletons. Many counts were recorded for this clonotype. Time point noted: persistent/refractory GD, antithyroid drugs over 5 years with positive TRAb. RNA extracted from PBMCs served as the sequencing template.

The sequence was collected from a female donor with Graves disease. The rearrangement links TRBV20-1 to TRBJ2-5; TRBD2 matches at 10 bases. The sequencing used peripheral blood mononuclear cells (PBMCs), collected when the disease was refractory, from a patient treated with antithyroid drugs. As DNA, the CDR3 is TGCAGTGCTGCTGGACTAGCGGACCCCAGCGAGACCCAGTACTTC. This encodes CSAAGLADPSETQYF.